What follows describes a single TCR beta chain. No antigen is known for it. The PCR made use of 60 Vbeta and 13 Jbeta primers. TCRdb keeps only in-frame clones here, not all; method: immunoSEQ multiplex PCR. The data contain over 35,000 clones, over 55% of them singletons. Germline CDR1 reads SQVTM; CDR2 reads ANQGSEA. This CDR3 has 12 amino acids. Trimming took off 7 bases at V and 4 bases at J, with 13 bases between the two ends. The record originates from a study of cytomegalovirus exposure and HLA in healthy donors. Whole-study results and caveats: Most subjects' HLA-A and HLA-B alleles were reportedly predicted from TCR beta sequences. Among TCR beta chains, those listed as cytomegalovirus-associated numbered around 180.

The clonotype originates from a human donor in good health. This chain joins TRBV29-1 and TRBJ1-2; D possibly corresponds to TRBD1 (5 bases). Sequences were obtained from PBMCs. The CDR3: CSGTLGGYGYTF. The CDR3 DNA reads as TGCAGCGGGACCCTCGGGGGCTATGGCTACACCTTC.